The rows below give T cell receptor beta chains drawn from one sample of a study of T cell responses to AZD1222 COVID-19 vaccine. Some clones are missing from TCRdb's copy, which holds only in-frame ones; the method was immunoSEQ multiplex PCR. Among about 100,000 clones listed, 86% were seen once. The sample was peripheral blood, taken on day 0 of AZD1222 vaccination. The receptors stem from an adult in good health. The CDR3 runs from the conserved cysteine through the conserved F or W. The D gene is left open where the match is weak. Expanded clones get a size class; other rows say once, few or many, or leave the size out.

abundance | j_gene | d_gene | v_gene | CDR3nt | CDR3aa
- | TRBJ2-1 | TRBD1 | TRBV27 | TGTGCCAGCAGTTTAAGGACAGGCTCCTACAATGAGCAGTTCTTC | CASSLRTGSYNEQFF
once | TRBJ1-6 | - | TRBV6-5 | TGTGCCAGCAGTTACTCGCACAGGTTACAGGGCTCACCCCTCCACTTT | CASSYSHRLQGSPLHF
- | TRBJ2-7 | TRBD2 | TRBV10-1 | TGCGCCAGCAGCCGGACTAGCGGAATTTCCGAGCAGTACTTC | CASSRTSGISEQYF
- | TRBJ2-7 | TRBD2 | TRBV7-9 | TGTGCCAGCAGCCCTCGGACTAGCGGAACCTACGAGCAGTACTTC | CASSPRTSGTYEQYF
once | TRBJ2-7 | TRBD1 | TRBV29-1 | TGCAGCGTTGCAGACAGGGTGAGTGCTTACGAGCAGTACTTC | CSVADRVSAYEQYF
once | TRBJ1-3 | - | TRBV7-8 | TGTGCCAGCAGCTTGTCAGGGACCACCATATATTTT | CASSLSGTTIYF
- | TRBJ1-6 | - | TRBV30 | TGTGCCTGGAGCTCCCCGGCTGGGCCTAATTCACCCCTCCACTTT | CAWSSPAGPNSPLHF
once | TRBJ2-7 | - | TRBV5-4 | TGTGCCAGCAGCCATAACTACGTCGAGCAGTACTTC | CASSHNYVEQYF
- | TRBJ2-5 | TRBD1 | TRBV13 | TGTGCCAGCAGCAGACAAACCCCGGGACAGACCCTCGAGACCCAGTACTTC | CASSRQTPGQTLETQYF
- | TRBJ2-2 | TRBD2 | TRBV9 | TGTGCCAGCAGCTACCGACTAGCGGGGGGCACCGGGGAGCTGTTTTTT | CASSYRLAGGTGELFF
once | TRBJ1-1 | TRBD1 | TRBV30 | TGTGCCTGGAGCGATATGGGACAGGGGTGGTTTGGGGACACTGAAGCTTTCTTT | CAWSDMGQGWFGDTEAFF
- | TRBJ2-7 | - | TRBV30 | TGTGCCTGGAGTGCCCAAACCCCGGGACGGGGGTACGAGCAGTACTTC | CAWSAQTPGRGYEQYF
- | TRBJ2-1 | - | TRBV20-1 | TGCAGTGCTAGAGAGTGGAATGAGCAGTTCTTC | CSAREWNEQFF
- | TRBJ2-1 | - | TRBV5-4 | TGTGCCAGCAGCTCAATCGAGGGGGAGAATGAGCAGTTCTTC | CASSSIEGENEQFF
- | TRBJ1-5 | - | TRBV7-4 | TGTGCCAGCAGCTTAATCATACAGAGAAACAATCAGCCCCAGCATTTT | CASSLIIQRNNQPQHF
- | TRBJ2-7 | TRBD1 | TRBV18 | TGTGCCAGCTCCCAAGAAAGACAGGGGGGGACTACCTACGAGCAGTACTTC | CASSQERQGGTTYEQYF
- | TRBJ2-7 | - | TRBV29-1 | TGCAGCGCCTCGGCAGGCTACGAGCAGTACTTC | CSASAGYEQYF
- | TRBJ2-3 | TRBD2 | TRBV5-1 | TGCGCCAGTTATAGCGGGGCTACTGGAGATACGCAGTATTTT | CASYSGATGDTQYF
- | TRBJ2-7 | - | TRBV10-3 | TGTGCCATCAGTGAGTCGGTGGCCAGGACCTACGAGCAGTACTTC | CAISESVARTYEQYF
once | TRBJ2-7 | - | TRBV7-2 | TGTGCCAGCAGCTTAGGGGGAGCGGGCCTTTCCTACGAGCAGTACTTC | CASSLGGAGLSYEQYF
- | TRBJ2-1 | - | TRBV5-4 | TGTGCCAGCAGCTTGGATCGACTGGCGTTGAATGAGCAGTTCTTC | CASSLDRLALNEQFF
- | TRBJ1-2 | TRBD1 | TRBV6-6 | TGTGCCAGCAGTTACCCATCCGGCACAGGGGGAGATGGCTACACCTTC | CASSYPSGTGGDGYTF
- | TRBJ1-1 | - | TRBV5-5 | TGTGCCAGCAGCTTGGGGGCCACTAACACTGAAGCTTTCTTT | CASSLGATNTEAFF
once | TRBJ2-2 | - | TRBV27 | TGTGCCAGCAGTTTCGGACAGTACACCGGGGAGCTGTTTTTT | CASSFGQYTGELFF
- | TRBJ1-1 | - | TRBV30 | TGTGCCGTAAAGGGGCAGCTGAACACTGAAGCTTTCTTT | CAVKGQLNTEAFF
- | TRBJ1-1 | - | TRBV5-1 | TGCGCCAGCAGCTTGAGTGCAAACCCGGGCACTGAAGCTTTCTTT | CASSLSANPGTEAFF
- | TRBJ2-3 | TRBD1 | TRBV5-5 | TGTGCCAGCAGCGGGACAGGGCGAGGAACAGATACGCAGTATTTT | CASSGTGRGTDTQYF
- | TRBJ1-2 | - | TRBV10-3 | TGTGCCATCAGTGAAGGGGGGGCCAGGGCGGAGGGCTACACCTTC | CAISEGGARAEGYTF
- | TRBJ1-2 | TRBD1 | TRBV5-6 | TGTGCCAGCAGCTACGACAGGGTCCGGAACTATGGCTACACCTTC | CASSYDRVRNYGYTF
- | TRBJ2-5 | - | TRBV29-1 | TGCAGCGTTGAGCGCGGCCTCCAAGAGACCCAGTACTTC | CSVERGLQETQYF
few | TRBJ1-1 | - | TRBV29-1 | TGCAGCGTTCGCCTCACAGGAATGAACACTGAAGCTTTCTTT | CSVRLTGMNTEAFF
- | TRBJ2-1 | - | TRBV30 | TGTGCCCTCAGCCGGGGTTACAATGAGCAGTTCTTC | CALSRGYNEQFF
- | TRBJ1-1 | - | TRBV6-6 | TGTGCCAGCACAAGGGGTCAGAACACTGAAGCTTTCTTT | CASTRGQNTEAFF
- | TRBJ1-5 | TRBD1 | TRBV28 | TGTGCCAGCAGTCGGGTGACAGGGGACAATCAGCCCCAGCATTTT | CASSRVTGDNQPQHF
- | TRBJ1-1 | TRBD1 | TRBV3-1/TRBV3-2 | TGTGCCAGCAGTCCGCGGCCAGGGGGCGCGGGCGCTTTCTTT | CASSPRPGGAGAFF
- | TRBJ2-3 | - | TRBV11-3 | TGTGCCAGCAGCTCCAGACAGGTGCTAGGGAGCACAGATACGCAGTATTTT | CASSSRQVLGSTDTQYF
- | TRBJ1-2 | TRBD1 | TRBV6-1 | TGTGCCAGCAGTGAAGCGCGGGGGACAGGGTTTGGCTACACCTTC | CASSEARGTGFGYTF
- | TRBJ2-7 | - | TRBV6-5 | TGTGCCAGCAGCAGACAGGCGTCCTACGAGCAGTACTTC | CASSRQASYEQYF
- | TRBJ2-7 | TRBD1 | TRBV12-3/TRBV12-4 | TGTGCCAGCAGAGACAGGGGTTTCGAGCAGTACTTC | CASRDRGFEQYF
- | TRBJ1-1 | - | TRBV4-2 | TGTGCCAGCAGCCAAGGCTTTAGTGACTCGGGGATGAACACTGAAGCTTTCTTT | CASSQGFSDSGMNTEAFF
- | TRBJ1-5 | TRBD1 | TRBV30 | TGTGCCTGGAGTGGAGGGGGACAGGTGATTCAGCCCCAGCATTTT | CAWSGGGQVIQPQHF
- | TRBJ1-2 | TRBD1 | TRBV13 | TGTGCCAGCAGCTTTGGGACAGGGTCTGTCGGTGGCTACACCTTC | CASSFGTGSVGGYTF
- | TRBJ1-5 | TRBD1 | TRBV7-2 | TGTGCCAGCAGCTTAGCGCCGGGACAGGGGGCTTGGCCCCAGCATTTT | CASSLAPGQGAWPQHF
- | TRBJ2-2 | - | TRBV7-9 | TGTGCCAGCAGCTTACCGAAACCCGGGGAGCTGTTTTTT | CASSLPKPGELFF
- | TRBJ1-4 | - | TRBV30 | TGTGCCTGGAGTGTCCGGCGGAGTAATGAAAAACTGTTTTTT | CAWSVRRSNEKLFF
- | TRBJ1-5 | TRBD1 | TRBV2 | TGTGCCAGCGGAGGGACAGGGGCTGGCAATCAGCCCCAGCATTTT | CASGGTGAGNQPQHF
- | TRBJ1-4 | - | TRBV30 | TGTGCCTGGACAGGGTCGGGTAATGAAAAACTGTTTTTT | CAWTGSGNEKLFF
- | TRBJ2-1 | TRBD1 | TRBV19 | TGTGCCAGTAGAAGGACAGGGAGCTCCTACAATGAGCAGTTCTTC | CASRRTGSSYNEQFF
- | TRBJ2-3 | TRBD2 | TRBV5-1 | TGCGCCAGCAGTGGGGGACTAGGCGGGGATACGCAGTATTTT | CASSGGLGGDTQYF
- | TRBJ1-6 | - | TRBV7-2 | TGTGCCAGCAGCTTAGCGCGGGGAGCTGATTCACCCCTCCACTTT | CASSLARGADSPLHF
- | TRBJ2-1 | TRBD2 | TRBV4-3 | TGCGCCAGCAGCCAAGGGTTCCCCCCGGGAGGCTCCTACAATGAGCAGTTCTTC | CASSQGFPPGGSYNEQFF
- | TRBJ1-1 | - | TRBV14 | TGTGCCAGCAGCCATGGGTGGGAAGCTTTCTTT | CASSHGWEAFF
- | TRBJ2-5 | - | TRBV6-5 | TGTGCCAGCAGTACGAGAGCGGCCCTAGAGACCCAGTACTTC | CASSTRAALETQYF